These 3 T cell receptor beta chains share one sample of origin, sequenced in a study of response to subunit inactivated influenza vaccine. One entry per CDR3 protein, called by TCRdb with MiXCR from the RT-PCR reads. In the table there are 500,000 to 750,000 distinct CDR3 sequences, 12% to 15% of which are singletons. The specimen comprised PBMCs from blood, sampled 11 to 12 days after vaccination. The receptors derive from a man aged 45-65 years who received an inactivated influenza vaccine.

This clonotype was detected many times. The rearrangement uses TRBV19 and TRBJ1-5; 7 bases agree with TRBD1. The V gene end was trimmed by 6 bases and the J gene end by 2 bases; junction bases not matched to a gene: 4. The V gene's germline CDR1 is LNHDA and CDR2 SQIVND (reference sequence). This CDR3 is 14 amino acids long. The CDR3 here is CASSATGGNQPQHF. CDR3 sequence (DNA): TGTGCCAGTAGCGCCACAGGGGGCAATCAGCCCCAGCATTTT.

The chain combines TRBV20-1 with TRBJ2-7; TRBD1 agrees at 7 bases. The germline V gene has CDR1 DFQATT and CDR2 SNEGSKA (reference sequence). The CDR3 contains 15 residues. V lost 6 bases to trimming and J lost 3 bases; unmatched junction nucleotides: 14. The CDR3, as DNA: TGCAGTGCATATCCGACAGGGAGCGTTATCTACGAGCAGTACTTC. Its protein product is CSAYPTGSVIYEQYF.

The rearrangement links TRBV25-1 to TRBJ1-5; 9 nucleotides align to TRBD1. Germline V gene sequence: CDR1 MGHDK, CDR2 SYGVNS. The V gene end was trimmed by 3 bases and the J gene end by 6 bases; junction bases not matched to a gene: 6. CDR3 length equals 15 residues. The CDR3 DNA is TGTGCCAGCAGTGATGGGACAGGGCCCCCTCAGCCCCAGCATTTT. Its translation: CASSDGTGPPQPQHF.